Shown below are 15 T cell receptor beta chains from a single sample sequenced in a study of blood T cell repertoires in COVID-19. Measured with immunoSEQ multiplex PCR; TCRdb has only the in-frame clones, and not every one. In the table there are 55,000 to 75,000 clones, 80% to 85% of which are singletons. The specimen sequenced was peripheral blood. The receptors stem from a human donor in a cohort sampled during active COVID-19.

The CDR3 here is CASRPIGDSTYNEQFF. For the CDR3, the DNA is TGTGCCAGCAGACCTATTGGGGACAGCACCTACAATGAGCAGTTCTTC. The V and J genes are TRBV6-7 and TRBJ2-1; TRBD1 aligns across 7 bases. TRBV6-7 is treated as an ORF (open reading frame) with a function not yet certain. The CDR3 is 16 residues long. The trim removed 6 bases at V and 2 bases at J, leaving 10 bases unmatched.

The genes are TRBV3-1 (or the pseudogene TRBV3-2) and TRBJ1-3; 9 nucleotides match TRBD1. J was trimmed by 0 bases and V by 3 bases; bases with no gene match: 6. The CDR3 consists of 17 residues. CDR1 and CDR2 (germline): LGHDT, YNNKEL (reference sequence). CDR3 region: CASSHTGGRGSGNTIYF. The CDR3 bases are TGTGCCAGCAGCCATACAGGGGGCCGAGGCTCTGGAAACACCATATATTTT.

The DNA for the CDR3 is TGTGCCAGCAGCGGTTGGACAGGAGGGTTGTCGGACACTGAAGCTTTCTTT. This translates into CASSGWTGGLSDTEAFF. The J gene is TRBJ1-1, the V gene TRBV7-9; 7 nucleotides align to TRBD1. Losses at the gene ends were 5 bases for V and 3 bases for J; bases not matched to a gene: 15. Germline values: CDR1 SEHNR, CDR2 FQNEAQ (reference sequence). This CDR3 is built from 17 residues.

The V and J genes are TRBV28 and TRBJ1-1; D is ambiguous. The CDR3 has 14 amino acids. Germline CDR1 reads MDHEN; CDR2 reads SYDVKM. V was trimmed by 3 bases and J by 6 bases, leaving 14 bases between them. Here the CDR3 DNA reads TGTGCCAGCAGTTTGCTCAGATTAAATGCTGAAGCTTTCTTT. It encodes CASSLLRLNAEAFF.

The V gene is TRBV28, the J gene TRBJ2-2, with D possibly being TRBD2 (5 bases). V was pared by 9 bases and J by 7 bases, with 12 bases between. Germline V gene data show CDR1 as MDHEN and CDR2 as SYDVKM. The CDR3 has 12 residues. The CDR3 nucleotides are TGTGCCAGTGGAGGTGGTATCGGGGAGCTGTTTTTT. This encodes CASGGGIGELFF.

This clone turned up a few times. The chain employs TRBV10-3 and TRBJ2-7; 10 bases fit TRBD2. Germline V gene lookup returns CDR1 ENHRY and CDR2 SYGVKD. The CDR3 spans 15 residues. V trimming: 4 bases; J trimming: 3 bases; junction bases outside the gene matches: 6. The CDR3, as DNA: TGTGCCATCAGTGGGGCGAGCGGGAGGGACTACGAGCAGTACTTC. Amino acids: CAISGASGRDYEQYF.

Here the CDR3 reads CASSLGTSGRYNEQFF. The DNA of the CDR3 is TGCGCCAGCAGCCTAGGGACTAGCGGGAGGTACAATGAGCAGTTCTTC. The rearrangement uses TRBV4-3 and TRBJ2-1; TRBD2 agrees at 15 bases. Per germline, CDR1 LGHNA and CDR2 YSLEER. The V gene end was trimmed by 4 bases and the J gene end by 4 bases; junction bases not matched to a gene: 2. This CDR3 is 16 amino acids long.

The rearrangement links TRBV11-2 to TRBJ2-5, with 11 bases aligning to TRBD2. CDR1 is SGHAT and CDR2 is FQNNGV in the germline V gene. This CDR3 contains 16 residues. V trimming: 4 bases; J trimming: 2 bases; junction bases outside the gene matches: 6. CDR3 protein: CASSSVTSGNQETQYF. CDR3 DNA sequence: TGTGCCAGCAGCTCCGTGACTAGCGGGAATCAAGAGACCCAGTACTTC.

This chain connects TRBV5-1 to TRBJ2-1; 11 bases match TRBD2. Germline V CDR1 and CDR2: SGHRS, YFSETQ. The CDR3 has 22 amino acids. J gave up 1 base and V 0 bases, and 18 bases lay outside the gene matches. CDR3 DNA: TGCGCCAGCAGCTTGGAGTGGCAGGGGACCGGACTAGCGGGTCGGTCCTACAATGAGCAGTTCTTC. Protein product: CASSLEWQGTGLAGRSYNEQFF.

The rearrangement uses TRBV6-1 and TRBJ2-3; 10 nucleotides agree with TRBD2. After removal of 3 bases from V and 3 bases from J, the junction contained 6 bases not matched to a gene. Germline V gene sequence: CDR1 MNHNS, CDR2 SASEGT. The CDR3 totals 16 residues. DNA for the CDR3: TGTGCCAGCAGTGAGCCCCCTAGCGGGAGTACAGATACGCAGTATTTT. As protein: CASSEPPSGSTDTQYF.

The CDR3 coding sequence is TGTGCCACCAGTGACTCCCGACTAGCGGGAGGGCGAGAGACCCAGTACTTC. As protein: CATSDSRLAGGRETQYF. The chain carries TRBV24-1 and TRBJ2-5; 14 nucleotides match TRBD2. The length of the CDR3 is 17 residues. J was trimmed by 4 bases and V by 4 bases; bases with no gene match: 7. Germline V gives CDR1 KGHDR, CDR2 SFDVKD.

The rearrangement joins TRBV7-9 to TRBJ2-1, with D possibly TRBD1 on 6 matching bases. CDR1 and CDR2 (germline): SEHNR, FQNEAQ (reference sequence). V was trimmed by 1 base and J by 9 bases, leaving 13 bases between them. The CDR3 length is 14 residues. This CDR3 is CASSLVPGDGEQFF. As DNA, the CDR3 is TGTGCCAGCAGCTTAGTTCCAGGGGATGGTGAGCAGTTCTTC.

This sequence joins TRBV6-6 and TRBJ2-5; TRBD2 matches 14 bases. CDR1 is MNHNY and CDR2 is SVGAGI in the germline V gene (reference sequence). V shed 4 bases, J shed 3 bases, and the junction held 4 bases outside the gene matches. This CDR3 is built from 16 residues. CDR3 DNA: TGTGCCAGCAGTTTCCCGACTAGCGGGAGGGAAGAGACCCAGTACTTC. It specifies CASSFPTSGREETQYF.

A few counts support this clone. The chain employs TRBV30 and TRBJ2-5, with a possible D match to TRBD2 (6 bases). V gave up 5 bases and J gave up 7 bases, with 11 bases separating them. The germline gives CDR1 GTSNPN, CDR2 SVGIG (reference sequence). The CDR3 totals 11 residues. This CDR3 reads CAWGGGRTQYF. The CDR3 region has the DNA TGTGCCTGGGGGGGAGGACGGACCCAGTACTTC.

This clone was counted a single time. V gene TRBV24-1 combines with J gene TRBJ2-1; D is perhaps TRBD1 (5 bases). Germline V CDR1 and CDR2: KGHDR, SFDVKD. V lost 4 bases, J lost 7 bases, and 10 bases lay in between. This CDR3 is built from 13 residues. Written as DNA, the CDR3 is TGTGCCACCAGTGACACTGACAGTAATGAGCAGTTCTTC. It is translated as CATSDTDSNEQFF.